Listed below are T cell receptor beta chains from one sample, sequenced in a study of T cell repertoires in cytomegalovirus infection. MiXCR, run by TCRdb on the reads, gives a single entry per CDR3 protein. Among approximately 590,000 distinct CDR3 sequences, about 40% were seen once, and the ten largest hold 40% to 60%. Their target antigens are unknown. The specimen was cultured PBMCs, collected from culture after CMV antigen stimulation. These receptors all come from a human donor in good health (CMV status not recorded). Some clones in this sample may be carry-over from other donors' samples. CDR3s include the opening cysteine and the closing phenylalanine or tryptophan. D genes are given only for firm matches. Rows give clone size only sometimes, using once, few, many, or a class for an expanded clone.

D	V	J	size	length	CDR3	DNA
-	TRBV20-1	TRBJ1-5	-	13	CSARAVVNQPQHF	TGCAGTGCTAGAGCGGTAGTAAATCAGCCCCAGCATTTT
-	TRBV15	TRBJ1-1	few	16	CATSRDMTSLNTEAFF	TGTGCCACCAGCAGAGATATGACCAGCTTGAACACTGAAGCTTTCTTT
-	TRBV19	TRBJ2-7	-	13	CASNDRLHYEQYF	TGTGCCAGTAACGACAGACTGCACTACGAGCAGTACTTC
-	TRBV12-3/TRBV12-4	TRBJ2-7	-	12	CASSPERNEQYF	TGTGCCAGCAGTCCGGAACGGAACGAGCAGTACTTC
-	TRBV12-3/TRBV12-4	TRBJ1-1	few	13	CASSLSGVGEAFF	TGTGCCAGCAGTTTATCGGGGGTCGGCGAAGCTTTCTTT
-	TRBV18	TRBJ2-4	few	18	CASSPPPTMGAQLGIQYF	TGTGCCAGCTCACCACCGCCGACGATGGGGGCCCAGTTAGGCATTCAGTACTTC
TRBD1	TRBV7-2	TRBJ1-2	many	14	CASSSTGGNYGYTF	TGTGCCAGCAGCTCGACAGGGGGCAACTATGGCTACACCTTC
TRBD1	TRBV7-4	TRBJ1-4	few	15	CASSSSRGQDEKLFF	TGTGCCAGCAGCTCATCCAGGGGGCAGGACGAAAAACTGTTTTTT
-	TRBV7-2	TRBJ1-5	-	16	CASSLTLQVGDQPQHF	TGTGCCAGCAGCTTAACTCTGCAGGTAGGGGATCAGCCCCAGCATTTT
-	TRBV7-4	TRBJ1-2	-	17	CASSLQAQHQKSYGYTF	TGTGCCAGCAGCTTACAGGCTCAACATCAAAAATCCTATGGCTACACCTTC
TRBD2	TRBV6-2/TRBV6-3	TRBJ2-1	-	21	CASSYFPFSGAAGGNYNEQFF	TGTGCCAGCAGTTACTTCCCGTTTAGCGGGGCAGCGGGGGGCAACTACAATGAGCAGTTCTTC
TRBD2	TRBV6-2/TRBV6-3	TRBJ2-7	few	14	CASVHSGGLDEQYF	TGTGCCAGTGTCCATAGCGGGGGTCTCGACGAGCAGTACTTC
TRBD2	TRBV20-1	TRBJ2-3	-	17	CSARASGRMGHTDTQYF	TGCAGTGCTAGGGCTAGCGGGAGAATGGGGCACACAGATACGCAGTATTTT
-	TRBV12-3/TRBV12-4	TRBJ2-7	-	14	CASSFGQTPYEQYF	TGTGCCAGCAGTTTTGGGCAGACCCCCTACGAGCAGTACTTC
-	TRBV28	TRBJ2-6	few	21	CASSLRGLPIKKSSGANVLTF	TGTGCCAGCAGTTTACGGGGACTCCCCATTAAGAAAAGCTCTGGGGCCAACGTCCTGACTTTC
-	TRBV7-8	TRBJ2-2	-	15	CASSFDRVTTGELFF	TGTGCCAGCAGCTTCGACCGAGTCACCACCGGGGAGCTGTTTTTT
TRBD1	TRBV5-1	TRBJ2-7	-	15	CASSLDPGQSYEQYF	TGCGCCAGCAGCTTGGATCCGGGACAGAGTTACGAGCAGTACTTC
TRBD2	TRBV6-6	TRBJ2-7	-	18	CASSYSVLAGGSSYEQYF	TGTGCCAGCAGTTACTCGGTGCTAGCGGGAGGGAGCTCCTACGAGCAGTACTTC
-	TRBV13	TRBJ2-5	-	15	CASSATSRDRETQYF	TGTGCCAGCAGCGCCACTTCTAGGGATCGGGAGACCCAGTACTTC
-	TRBV15	TRBJ2-1	-	15	CATSRDPVEAAEQFF	TGTGCCACCAGCAGAGATCCCGTAGAGGCGGCTGAGCAGTTCTTC
-	TRBV7-9	TRBJ2-1	few	15	CASSFSGGFLDEQFF	TGTGCCAGCAGCTTTTCGGGGGGCTTTCTCGATGAGCAGTTCTTC